The 6 T cell receptor beta chains given below trace back to one sample, sequenced in a study of blood T cell repertoires in COVID-19. Produced via immunoSEQ multiplex PCR; TCRdb's table is partial and in-frame only. The sample has some 350,000 clones; around 82% are singletons. Sequencing used peripheral blood. These receptors all stem from a man in his thirties or forties with active or convalescent COVID-19.

This rearrangement joins TRBV9 to TRBJ2-1; 13 bases line up with TRBD2. V trimming: 0 bases; J trimming: 0 bases; junction bases outside the gene matches: 9. CDR1 SGDLS and CDR2 YYNGEE come from the germline V gene. This CDR3 has 20 residues. CDR3 bases: TGTGCCAGCAGCGTAGTCCCCGGGACTAGCGGGGCGAGCTCCTACAATGAGCAGTTCTTC. Amino acids: CASSVVPGTSGASSYNEQFF.

This chain connects TRBV10-3 to TRBJ2-3, with TRBD2 identical over 9 bases. The CDR3 covers 21 residues. Trimming took 7 bases from V and 1 from J; bases not matched to a gene: 24. Per germline, CDR1 ENHRY and CDR2 SYGVKD. The CDR3 DNA reads TGTGCCATCAAGGGAGCCGCCGTCGGGGCGGGAGGGACTCGGGGCACAGATACGCAGTATTTT. Encoded protein: CAIKGAAVGAGGTRGTDTQYF.

This clone was seen only once. The CDR3 DNA is TGTGCCAGCAGCTTAGTCGGAGGCTTTACCTCGGCCGAGCAGTACTTC. Translating it yields CASSLVGGFTSAEQYF. The gene calls are TRBV7-3 and TRBJ2-7; D might be TRBD2 (5 bases). Between the trimmed V and J ends, which lost 2 bases and 6 bases, there was a span of 20 bases. In germline, CDR1 is SGHTA, CDR2 FQGTGA. This CDR3 comprises 16 residues.

V and J are TRBV30 and TRBJ2-3, with TRBD2 matching 15 bases. CDR3 size: 13 residues. Germline values: CDR1 GTSNPN, CDR2 SVGIG (reference sequence). V trimming: 5 bases; J trimming: 9 bases; junction bases outside the gene matches: 3. CDR3 bases: TGTGCCTGGCGGACTAGCGGGGGGGGGACGCAGTATTTT. Its protein product is CAWRTSGGGTQYF. Using reference TRBV30 and TRBJ2-3 for the parts outside the CDR3, the full variable domain is SQTIHQWPATLVQPVGSPLSLECTVEGTSNPNLYWYRQAAGRGLQLLFYSVGIGQISSEVPQNLSASRPQDRQFILSSKKLLLSDSGFYLCAWRTSGGGTQYFGPGTRLTVL.

A word on this clone: Other nucleotide sequences from this sample produce the same CDR3. V and J are TRBV12-3 or TRBV12-4 and TRBJ1-4; possibly TRBD1 for D (5 bases). The CDR3 is made up of 13 amino acids. Between the trimmed V and J ends, which lost 3 bases and 7 bases, there was a span of 9 bases. Here the CDR3 reads CASSLRGGEKLFF. The CDR3 nucleotides read TGTGCCAGCAGTTTGAGGGGAGGTGAAAAACTGTTTTTT.

The rearrangement joins TRBV4-3 to TRBJ2-5; TRBD2 agrees at 7 bases. Germline CDR1 reads LGHNA; CDR2 reads YSLEER. The CDR3 covers 16 residues. J gave up 7 bases and V 0 bases, and 11 bases lay outside the gene matches. CDR3 sequence: CASSQDPAGRIGTQYF. CDR3 coding DNA: TGCGCCAGCAGCCAAGACCCAGCGGGGAGGATTGGGACCCAGTACTTC.